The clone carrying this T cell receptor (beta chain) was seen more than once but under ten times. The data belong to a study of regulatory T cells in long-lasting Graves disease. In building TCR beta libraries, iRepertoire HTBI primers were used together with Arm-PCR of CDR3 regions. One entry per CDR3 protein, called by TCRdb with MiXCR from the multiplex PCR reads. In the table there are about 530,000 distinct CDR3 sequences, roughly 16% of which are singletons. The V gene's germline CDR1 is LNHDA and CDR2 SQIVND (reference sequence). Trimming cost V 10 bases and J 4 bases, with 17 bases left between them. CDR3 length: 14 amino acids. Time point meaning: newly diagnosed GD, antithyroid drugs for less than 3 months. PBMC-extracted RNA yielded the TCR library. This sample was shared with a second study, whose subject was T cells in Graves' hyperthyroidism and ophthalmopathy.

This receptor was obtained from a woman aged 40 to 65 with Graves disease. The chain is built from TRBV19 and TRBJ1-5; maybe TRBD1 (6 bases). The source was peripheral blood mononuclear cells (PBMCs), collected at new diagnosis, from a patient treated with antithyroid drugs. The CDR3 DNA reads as TGTGCCACCGCGAGAGGGGGTGGGAATCAGCCCCAGCATTTT. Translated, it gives CATARGGGNQPQHF.